Below, 31 T cell receptor beta chains from the same sample are listed, as sequenced in a study of CD8+CD57+ T cells in acquired aplastic anemia. Before being chosen for sequencing, patients had shown CD8+CD57+ cell expansion by flow cytometry. Both TCR beta VDJ combination and CDR3 sequence profiling were carried out. Genomic DNA was the template for this profiling. MiXCR, run by TCRdb on the reads, gives a single entry per CDR3 protein. The sample holds 100,000 to 150,000 distinct CDR3 sequences, 58% seen once. Sample: sorted CD4+, CD8+, or CD8+CD57+ T cells (not recorded which) from PBMCs. Source of these receptors: a human donor with aplastic anemia.

This sequence joins TRBV12-3 or TRBV12-4 and TRBJ2-2, with 7 positions matching TRBD1. V lost 7 bases and J lost 4; bases outside the gene matches: 12. This CDR3 contains 16 residues. CDR3: CASNPGQSILTGELFF. The CDR3 region has the DNA TGTGCCAGCAATCCGGGACAGTCAATACTCACCGGGGAGCTGTTTTTT.

The V call is TRBV19, the J call TRBJ1-1, with 10 bases matching TRBD1. The CDR3 has 13 amino acids. Trimming removed 5 bases from V and 10 bases from J; junction bases left unmatched: 7. Germline V gene sequence: CDR1 LNHDA, CDR2 SQIVND (reference sequence). CDR3 sequence (DNA): TGTGCCAGTAGTCCCGGGACAGGGGTCTCAGCTTTCTTT. Translated: CASSPGTGVSAFF.

V is TRBV25-1 and J is TRBJ2-2; 8 nucleotides align to TRBD1. CDR1 is MGHDK and CDR2 is SYGVNS in the germline V gene. The CDR3 is 16 residues long. Losses at the gene ends were 4 bases for V and 3 bases for J; bases not matched to a gene: 7. DNA for the CDR3: TGTGCCAGCAGTGGGACGCAGGGGGCGTACACCGGGGAGCTGTTTTTT. Protein sequence: CASSGTQGAYTGELFF.

J is TRBJ2-3 and V is TRBV20-1; TRBD2 matches at 10 bases. This CDR3 comprises 15 residues. Germline V lookup: CDR1 DFQATT, CDR2 SNEGSKA (reference sequence). CDR3 sequence (DNA): TGCAGCGCTTGGACCGTCGGACTAGCGGCAGATACGCAGTATTTT. Its translation: CSAWTVGLAADTQYF.

This chain uses TRBV28 with TRBJ1-5; D is uncertain. Trimming stripped 8 bases from V and 2 bases from J, with 10 bases between. Germline values: CDR1 MDHEN, CDR2 SYDVKM. This CDR3 spans 13 amino acids. CDR3 nucleotides: TGTGCCAGCGCGGAGAGGGGCAATCAGCCCCAGCATTTT. This codes for CASAERGNQPQHF.

This chain connects TRBV5-1 to TRBJ2-1, with D maybe TRBD2 (6 bases). V shed 4 bases and J shed 2 bases, with 10 bases lying between them. The germline gives CDR1 SGHRS, CDR2 YFSETQ. CDR3 length: 14 amino acids. In DNA, the CDR3 is TGCGCCAGCAGCCGTAGCGGCACCTACAATGAGCAGTTCTTC. This gives the protein CASSRSGTYNEQFF.

Points on this clonotype: The CDR3 does not close with the conserved phenylalanine or tryptophan, likely indicating a read error. This chain uses TRBV5-1 with TRBJ2-3; 14 bases agree with TRBD2. The CDR3 has 18 residues. From germline, CDR1 is SGHRS and CDR2 YFSETQ. V gave up 4 bases and J gave up 2 bases; unmatched junction bases: 9. This CDR3 is CASSHGLAGGRPTDTQYS. DNA of the CDR3: TGCGCCAGCAGCCACGGACTAGCGGGGGGCCGTCCCACAGATACGCAGTATTCT.

Only a few counts were recorded for this clonotype. V and J are TRBV27 and TRBJ1-2, with 9 bases that match TRBD1. The CDR3 is made up of 16 amino acids. Losses at the gene ends were 5 bases for V and 1 base for J; bases not matched to a gene: 8. Germline loops: CDR1 MNHEY, CDR2 SMNVEV (reference sequence). Here the CDR3 reads CASSQGQGFGNYGYTF. CDR3 in DNA: TGTGCCAGCAGTCAGGGACAGGGATTCGGTAACTATGGCTACACCTTC.

In its sample, this clonotype was seen a few times. The chain carries TRBV27 and TRBJ2-7, with D uncertain. Per germline, CDR1 MNHEY and CDR2 SMNVEV (reference sequence). The CDR3 is 13 residues long. Between the trimmed V and J ends, which lost 4 bases and 2 bases, there was a span of 9 bases. This CDR3 is CASSYKRAYEQYF. The CDR3 DNA sequence: TGTGCCAGCAGTTATAAAAGGGCCTACGAGCAGTACTTC.

This chain uses TRBV11-2 with TRBJ2-7; TRBD2 might be the D (5 bases). Per the germline V gene, CDR1 is SGHAT and CDR2 is FQNNGV. The ends were cut back, 5 bases at V and 6 bases at J, with 20 bases in the middle. The length of the CDR3 is 15 residues. This CDR3 is CASSPPRRRYGEQYF. The CDR3 DNA reads as TGTGCCAGCAGCCCCCCTAGGAGGCGGTACGGCGAGCAGTACTTC. The whole variable domain, remainder taken from reference TRBV11-2 and TRBJ2-7, is EAGVAQSPRYKIIEKRQSVAFWCNPISGHATLYWYQQILGQGPKLLIQFQNNGVVDDSQLPKDRFSAERLKGVDSTLKIQPAKLEDSAVYLCASSPPRRRYGEQYFGPGTRLTVT.

The rearrangement uses TRBV19 and TRBJ1-1; D might be TRBD1 (6 bases). The V gene lost 5 bases and the J gene lost 6 bases, with 13 bases spanning the gap. Looked up from germline, CDR1 is LNHDA and CDR2 is SQIVND (reference sequence). There are 13 residues in the CDR3. CDR3 in DNA: TGTGCCAGTAGTGACAGGAGTAGCGCTGAAGCTTTCTTT. As protein: CASSDRSSAEAFF.

Note on this clonotype: This may be a read error, as it is one base from a much larger clone. This chain joins TRBV7-9 and TRBJ1-1; TRBD1 matches at 7 bases. Germline V gene data show CDR1 as SEHNR and CDR2 as FQNEAQ (reference sequence). With V trimmed by 6 bases and J by 0 bases, 4 bases remained unmatched. The CDR3 has 14 amino acids. CDR3 residues: CASSYDRVNTEAFF. The CDR3 nucleotides are TGTGCCAGCAGTTACGACAGGGTGAACACTGAAGCTTTCTTT.

The rearrangement joins TRBV10-3 to TRBJ1-5, with 9 bases lining up with TRBD1. CDR1 and CDR2 from the germline V gene are ENHRY and SYGVKD. This CDR3 spans 15 amino acids. Unmatched junction bases numbered 2, after V lost 2 bases and J lost 3 bases. DNA of the CDR3: TGTGCCATCAGTGAGGGGACAGGGTACAATCAGCCCCAGCATTTT. Amino acid sequence: CAISEGTGYNQPQHF.

This clonotype was recorded a few times. Mismatch with germline at one junction end may stem from a read error. J is TRBJ2-7 and V is TRBV28; no clear D. Looked up from germline, CDR1 is MDHEN and CDR2 is SYDVKM. This CDR3 has 11 amino acids. The CDR3 coding sequence is TGTGCCAGCAGTTTACACACTGACAAGGACTTC. Translated: CASSLHTDKDF.

This clonotype was observed at least ten times. The J gene is TRBJ1-2, the V gene TRBV6-1, with D unclear. The CDR3 loop spans 11 amino acids. Germline CDR1 and CDR2: MNHNS and SASEGT. V lost 7 bases, J lost 7 bases, and 10 bases lay in between. CDR3 in DNA: TGTGCCAGCATCGGGAATTTTGGCTACACCTTC. Translation: CASIGNFGYTF.

The CDR3 loop is CASSYSRDRGKTQYF. CDR3 nucleotides: TGTGCCAGCAGCTACAGCCGGGACAGGGGAAAGACCCAGTACTTC. V is TRBV5-4 and J is TRBJ2-5, with 10 positions matching TRBD1. The ends lost 3 bases at V and 6 bases at J; junction bases unmatched: 8. In germline, CDR1 is SGHNT, CDR2 YYREEE (reference sequence). The CDR3 contains 15 residues.

This chain links TRBV11-2 with TRBJ1-3; D gene uncertain. The ends were cut back, 5 bases at V and 0 bases at J, with 11 bases in the middle. Per germline, CDR1 SGHAT and CDR2 FQNNGV. The CDR3 has 15 amino acids. The DNA of the CDR3 is TGTGCCAGCAGCGGCGCAGCTCACTCTGGAAACACCATATATTTT. Residues: CASSGAAHSGNTIYF.

The chain joins TRBV2 to TRBJ1-2, with TRBD1 as a possible D gene (5 bases). CDR1 is SNHLY, CDR2 FYNNEI, per germline. There are 14 residues in the CDR3. Trimming took 3 bases from V and 4 from J, leaving 12 bases between them. CDR3 sequence reads: CASSDGQGIYGYTF. The DNA of the CDR3 is TGTGCCAGCAGTGATGGGCAGGGTATCTATGGCTACACCTTC.

V is TRBV24-1 and J is TRBJ2-7; the D call may be TRBD1 or TRBD2 (5 bases each). Trimming pared 7 bases from V and 2 bases from J, leaving 11 bases between. Germline V gene sequence: CDR1 KGHDR, CDR2 SFDVKD. The CDR3 covers 13 residues. This CDR3 is CATSGLGAYEQYF. The CDR3 DNA sequence: TGTGCCACCAGCGGATTGGGGGCCTACGAGCAGTACTTC.

The chain has TRBV29-1 and TRBJ1-3, with TRBD1 matching over 9 bases. The J segment lost 7 bases and the V segment lost 3 bases, leaving 7 bases of the junction unmatched. In germline, CDR1 is SQVTM, CDR2 ANQGSEA. This CDR3 spans 14 amino acids. The CDR3 DNA is TGCAGCGTTGAGGGACAGGGCAATGGGAACACCATATATTTT. As protein: CSVEGQGNGNTIYF.

The chain links TRBV19 to TRBJ1-2, with TRBD1 identical over 12 bases. The CDR3 covers 15 residues. Germline CDR1 LNHDA, CDR2 SQIVND (reference sequence). J lost 2 bases, V lost 4 bases, and 2 bases had no gene match. CDR3 sequence: CASSTGTGGNYGYTF. The DNA for the CDR3 is TGTGCCAGTAGTACCGGGACAGGGGGCAACTATGGCTACACCTTC.

The rearrangement joins TRBV6-1 to TRBJ2-7; 9 bases align to TRBD1. The CDR3 has 15 residues. Losses at the gene ends were 5 bases for V and 2 bases for J; bases not matched to a gene: 7. Germline CDR1 MNHNS, CDR2 SASEGT. As DNA, the CDR3 is TGTGCCAGCAGTCCTCAGACAGGGGGGACCTACGAGCAGTACTTC. Its protein is CASSPQTGGTYEQYF.

Note on this clonotype: One end of the junction fails to match germline, which may point to a read error. The chain carries TRBV15 and TRBJ2-1, with no clear D. CDR1 and CDR2 from the germline V gene are LNHNV and YYDKDF (reference sequence). The CDR3 sequence is 16 residues long. The CDR3 nucleotides are TGTGGCACCAGCAGCAGATCCTGGAGCTCCTACAATGAGCAGTTCTTC. Encoded protein: CGTSSRSWSSYNEQFF.

The count of this clonotype is one. The gene calls are TRBV7-8 and TRBJ1-2, with D possibly TRBD1 on 6 matching bases. CDR3 length equals 15 residues. V lost 0 bases, J lost 4 bases, and 12 bases lay in between. Germline lookup yields CDR1 SGHVS and CDR2 FQNEAQ. CDR3: CASSLALRGTYGYTF. The CDR3 DNA sequence: TGTGCCAGCAGCTTAGCGCTCAGGGGAACCTATGGCTACACCTTC.

V gene TRBV7-8 combines with J gene TRBJ1-6; D might be TRBD1 (5 bases). CDR3 length: 13 amino acids. V was cut by 5 bases and J by 10 bases, with 12 bases left in between. Germline V gene sequence: CDR1 SGHVS, CDR2 FQNEAQ. The CDR3 protein is CASSQAGGSPLHF. The CDR3 DNA is TGTGCCAGCAGCCAAGCGGGGGGGTCACCCCTCCACTTT. Variable domain in full (rest from reference TRBV7-8 and TRBJ1-6): GAGVSQSPRYKVAKRGQDVALRCDPISGHVSLFWYQQALGQGPEFLTYFQNEAQLDKSGLPSDRFFAERPEGSVSTLKIQRTQQEDSAVYLCASSQAGGSPLHFGNGTRLTVT.

The CDR3 region has the DNA TGTGCCAGCACCTCGCGGGGGGGCGGTTATCAGCCCCAGCATTTT. Encoded protein: CASTSRGGGYQPQHF. The chain couples TRBV12-3 or TRBV12-4 to TRBJ1-5; a possible D gene is TRBD1 (6 bases). V gave up 7 bases and J gave up 5 bases, with 18 bases separating them. This CDR3 has 15 amino acids.

The chain couples TRBV2 to TRBJ2-5; no definite D call. The CDR3 has 13 residues. Germline V gives CDR1 SNHLY, CDR2 FYNNEI. V lost 5 bases and J 5 bases, leaving 12 bases between the germline ends. CDR3 region: CASSPYSGETQYF. The CDR3 DNA sequence: TGTGCCAGCAGTCCTTATTCTGGCGAGACCCAGTACTTC.

This clonotype was picked up many times. The chain is built from TRBV29-1 and TRBJ2-3, with D possibly TRBD1 on 6 matching bases. V lost 1 base to trimming and J lost 6 bases, with 20 bases between them. This CDR3 is 16 amino acids long. The germline V gene has CDR1 SQVTM and CDR2 ANQGSEA. The CDR3 nucleotides read TGCAGCGTTGAAGTAGGGGCAGGGGTTGGGTGGGATACGCAGTATTTT. Its translation is CSVEVGAGVGWDTQYF.

The J gene is TRBJ2-7, the V gene TRBV2; no clear D. V shed 7 bases and J shed 3 bases, with 13 bases lying between them. There are 13 residues in the CDR3. Per the germline V gene, CDR1 is SNHLY and CDR2 is FYNNEI. This chain's CDR3 is CASTIGDGYEQYF. In DNA form, the CDR3 reads TGTGCCAGCACCATAGGTGACGGCTACGAGCAGTACTTC. The full variable domain, rest sourced from reference TRBV2 and TRBJ2-7, is EPEVTQTPSHQVTQMGQEVILRCVPISNHLYFYWYRQILGQKVEFLVSFYNNEISEKSEIFDDQFSVERPDGSNFTLKIRSTKLEDSAMYFCASTIGDGYEQYFGPGTRLTVT.

The gene calls are TRBV7-2 and TRBJ1-1; 7 bases line up with TRBD1. Looked up from germline, CDR1 is SGHTA and CDR2 is FQGNSA. The length of the CDR3 is 14 residues. V gave up 5 bases and J gave up 6 bases; unmatched junction bases: 9. The CDR3 DNA follows: TGTGCCAGCAGCAACATACAGGGGATCCCTGAAGCTTTCTTT. This sequence encodes CASSNIQGIPEAFF.

This clonotype was detected only a few times. The chain employs TRBV7-2 and TRBJ2-2; possibly TRBD1 for D (6 bases). The CDR3 runs 13 residues. Germline V lookup: CDR1 SGHTA, CDR2 FQGNSA. V lost 5 bases, J lost 5 bases, and 9 bases lay in between. The CDR3, as DNA: TGTGCCAGCAGCACCCAGGGGACCGGGGAGCTGTTTTTT. It yields the protein CASSTQGTGELFF.